These T cell receptor beta chains were read from a single sample in a study of blood T cell repertoires in COVID-19. TCRdb's table, derived via immunoSEQ multiplex PCR, lists solely in-frame clones and lacks some. The data contain some 47,000 clones, 89% of them seen just once; the ten biggest clones take up approximately 4.9%. The specimen sequenced was peripheral blood. These receptors came from a man in his sixties with active COVID-19. Both conserved end residues are part of each CDR3. The D gene is left open where the match is weak. A row's size may be missing; if present it is once, few, many or a size class.

abundance	v_gene	j_gene	d_gene	CDR3aa	CDR3nt
.	TRBV3-1/TRBV3-2	TRBJ2-5	TRBD2	CASSQALAGVRETQYF	TGTGCCAGCAGCCAAGCACTAGCGGGAGTTCGGGAGACCCAGTACTTC
.	TRBV27	TRBJ2-7	TRBD2	CASSPLGGVYEQYF	TGTGCCAGCAGTCCCCTCGGGGGGGTCTACGAGCAGTACTTC
.	TRBV6-5	TRBJ1-3	.	CASSSPGKNTIYF	TGTGCCAGCAGTTCCCCGGGGAAAAACACCATATATTTT
.	TRBV5-4	TRBJ2-7	TRBD1	CASSLEGQVGEQYF	TGTGCCAGCAGCTTGGAAGGACAGGTCGGCGAGCAGTACTTC
.	TRBV9	TRBJ2-7	TRBD1	CASSVGTGLSYEQYF	TGTGCCAGCAGCGTAGGGACAGGTCTCTCCTACGAGCAGTACTTC
few	TRBV28	TRBJ2-2	TRBD1	CASSLWDRMNTGELFF	TGTGCCAGCAGTTTATGGGACAGGATGAACACCGGGGAGCTGTTTTTT
once	TRBV6-6	TRBJ1-2	.	CASRLLAGLSGYTF	TGTGCCAGCAGACTACTGGCAGGGTTAAGTGGCTACACCTTC
once	TRBV9	TRBJ2-1	TRBD2	CASSVGAGANEQFF	TGTGCCAGCAGCGTAGGGGCGGGAGCAAATGAGCAGTTCTTC
.	TRBV11-2	TRBJ1-3	TRBD1	CASSPTSDRASGNTIYF	TGTGCCAGCAGCCCCACCTCGGACAGGGCCTCTGGAAACACCATATATTTT
.	TRBV4-2	TRBJ1-2	.	CASSQDSAGDYGYTF	TGTGCCAGCAGCCAAGATAGTGCAGGGGACTATGGCTACACCTTC
.	TRBV27	TRBJ2-7	.	CASSASRGSYEQYF	TGTGCCAGCAGTGCCTCTAGGGGTTCCTACGAGCAGTACTTC
.	TRBV4-2	TRBJ2-1	TRBD1	CASSQGAGQGASYNEQFF	TGTGCCAGCAGCCAGGGTGCCGGACAGGGAGCGTCCTACAATGAGCAGTTCTTC
.	TRBV5-4	TRBJ2-1	TRBD2	CATNPPTSGRLDEQFF	TGTGCCACCAACCCCCCGACTAGCGGGAGGTTAGATGAGCAGTTCTTC
.	TRBV29-1	TRBJ2-5	TRBD1	CSVNPGTGNQETQYF	TGCAGCGTAAACCCCGGGACAGGGAACCAAGAGACCCAGTACTTC
once	TRBV28	TRBJ2-3	TRBD1	CASSLYMSGGFTDTQYF	TGTGCCAGCAGTTTATATATGTCAGGGGGCTTCACAGATACGCAGTATTTT
.	TRBV28	TRBJ2-1	.	CASSFFYYQGIYEQFF	TGTGCCAGCAGTTTTTTCTATTACCAGGGTATCTATGAGCAGTTCTTC
.	TRBV27	TRBJ2-1	TRBD1	CASSLGVDRESNEQFF	TGTGCCAGCAGTTTGGGTGTGGACAGGGAATCCAATGAGCAGTTCTTC
.	TRBV4-1	TRBJ1-2	TRBD1	CASSLGPGQGLDGYTF	TGCGCCAGCAGCCTTGGTCCGGGACAGGGCTTGGATGGCTACACCTTC
.	TRBV9	TRBJ1-4	TRBD1	CASSVDGTALNEKLFF	TGTGCCAGCAGCGTAGATGGGACAGCTCTTAATGAAAAACTGTTTTTT
.	TRBV19	TRBJ1-1	TRBD1	CASRKPTGSTEAFF	TGTGCCAGCCGCAAACCGACAGGGTCCACTGAAGCTTTCTTT
.	TRBV4-3	TRBJ2-7	TRBD2	CASSQAPVRGLAASYEQYF	TGCGCCAGCAGCCAAGCTCCCGTCCGGGGACTAGCGGCCTCCTACGAGCAGTACTTC
.	TRBV7-9	TRBJ2-1	.	CASSNGRGEQFF	TGTGCCAGCAGCAACGGAAGAGGGGAGCAGTTCTTC
.	TRBV5-4	TRBJ2-3	.	CDRPLDCTDTQYF	TGTGACAGGCCGTTGGACTGCACAGATACGCAGTATTTT
.	TRBV3-1/TRBV3-2	TRBJ1-1	.	CASSRAGENTEAFF	TGTGCCAGCAGCCGAGCGGGGGAGAACACTGAAGCTTTCTTT
.	TRBV5-1	TRBJ2-1	.	CASSLATSSYNEQFF	TGCGCCAGCAGCTTGGCGACTAGTTCCTACAATGAGCAGTTCTTC
.	TRBV19	TRBJ2-5	.	CASSIARKETQYF	TGTGCCAGTAGTATAGCCAGAAAAGAGACCCAGTACTTC
.	TRBV11-1	TRBJ2-2	TRBD2	CASSLAAGGPGAGELFF	TGTGCCAGCAGCTTAGCAGCGGGAGGGCCGGGGGCCGGGGAGCTGTTTTTT
.	TRBV28	TRBJ1-1	.	CASSLHGGYTEAFF	TGTGCCAGCAGTTTGCATGGAGGGTACACTGAAGCTTTCTTT
.	TRBV5-1	TRBJ2-7	TRBD2	CASSWNSGPSYEQYF	TGCGCCAGCAGCTGGAATAGCGGGCCCTCCTACGAGCAGTACTTC
.	TRBV7-8	TRBJ2-7	TRBD2	CASSRSGRAAYEQYF	TGTGCCAGCAGCCGGAGCGGGAGGGCGGCCTACGAGCAGTACTTC
.	TRBV28	TRBJ2-7	.	CASMWLPPYYNEQYF	TGTGCCAGCATGTGGCTTCCGCCCTACTATAACGAGCAGTACTTC
.	TRBV11-2	TRBJ2-7	.	CASSLGKGHPASYEQYF	TGTGCCAGCAGCTTAGGCAAAGGACACCCAGCCTCCTACGAGCAGTACTTC
.	TRBV11-2	TRBJ2-7	TRBD2	CASSLVPGLAGARAYEQYF	TGTGCCAGCAGCTTAGTTCCGGGACTAGCGGGAGCGAGGGCCTACGAGCAGTACTTC
.	TRBV7-3	TRBJ2-6	.	CASSLQGRTSGANVLTF	TGTGCCAGCAGCTTACAGGGCAGAACCTCTGGGGCCAACGTCCTGACTTTC
once	TRBV7-3	TRBJ2-1	.	CASSLEGEQFF	TGTGCCAGCAGCTTAGAGGGTGAGCAGTTCTTC
.	TRBV29-1	TRBJ2-7	.	CSVGGGQADEQYF	TGCAGCGTGGGAGGCGGACAGGCGGACGAGCAGTACTTC
few	TRBV4-3	TRBJ2-1	.	CASSQESFGEQFF	TGCGCCAGCAGCCAAGAGAGTTTCGGGGAGCAGTTCTTC
.	TRBV5-3	TRBJ1-4	TRBD1	CARSHTGGADEKLFF	TGTGCCAGAAGCCATACAGGGGGCGCAGATGAAAAACTGTTTTTT
.	TRBV5-5	TRBJ1-5	.	CASSLAPPGQANQPQHF	TGTGCCAGCAGCTTGGCCCCACCCGGTCAGGCTAATCAGCCCCAGCATTTT
.	TRBV4-2	TRBJ2-1	TRBD1	CASSQEDRGVQQFF	TGTGCCAGCAGCCAAGAGGACAGGGGCGTTCAGCAGTTCTTC
.	TRBV5-4	TRBJ2-1	.	CASSLKPGGEQFF	TGTGCCAGCAGCTTGAAGCCAGGAGGTGAGCAGTTCTTC
once	TRBV4-1	TRBJ2-1	TRBD2	CASSQFSGGSSYNEQFF	TGCGCCAGCAGCCAATTCTCGGGAGGGAGCTCCTACAATGAGCAGTTCTTC
once	TRBV12-5	TRBJ1-5	.	CASGSGMVQQISNQPQHF	TGTGCTAGTGGTTCCGGAATGGTTCAACAGATTAGCAATCAGCCCCAGCATTTT
.	TRBV18	TRBJ1-6	.	CASSPEQGSSEALHF	TGTGCCAGCTCACCCGAACAGGGTTCGTCGGAGGCCCTCCACTTT
.	TRBV7-9	TRBJ1-1	.	CASSLTGNTEAFF	TGTGCCAGCAGCTTAACAGGGAACACTGAAGCTTTCTTT
.	TRBV25-1	TRBJ2-5	TRBD1	CASSRDRQETQYF	TGTGCCAGCAGCCGGGACAGGCAAGAGACCCAGTACTTC
.	TRBV11-2	TRBJ1-1	.	CASRGSRIFTEAFF	TGTGCCAGCCGAGGCTCCCGGATATTCACTGAAGCTTTCTTT
.	TRBV6-5	TRBJ2-7	.	CASSGRDSYEQYF	TGTGCCAGTTCGGGAAGGGATTCCTACGAGCAGTACTTC
once	TRBV18	TRBJ2-7	TRBD1	CASSPGTGALYEQYF	TGTGCCAGCTCACCCGGGACAGGGGCTCTCTACGAGCAGTACTTC
.	TRBV10-3	TRBJ2-5	TRBD2	CAISEREARETQYF	TGTGCCATCAGTGAGCGGGAGGCTAGGGAGACCCAGTACTTC
.	TRBV6-2/TRBV6-3	TRBJ2-7	TRBD1	CASSYTGAFSYEQYF	TGTGCCAGCAGTTACACAGGGGCCTTCTCCTACGAGCAGTACTTC
.	TRBV7-2	TRBJ2-7	TRBD1	CASGERGPSYEQYF	TGTGCCAGCGGGGAAAGGGGGCCGTCCTACGAGCAGTACTTC
.	TRBV6-2/TRBV6-3	TRBJ2-1	.	CASSFESSYNEQFF	TGTGCCAGCAGTTTTGAGAGCTCCTACAATGAGCAGTTCTTC
.	TRBV20-1	TRBJ2-4	.	CSASNPSKKNIQYF	TGCAGTGCTAGTAACCCGAGCAAGAAAAACATTCAGTACTTC
.	TRBV7-9	TRBJ2-1	.	CASSLLAGVGNEQFF	TGTGCCAGCAGCTTATTGGCAGGGGTGGGCAATGAGCAGTTCTTC
.	TRBV28	TRBJ1-1	.	CASSSGQPNTEAFF	TGTGCCAGCAGTTCAGGACAGCCTAACACTGAAGCTTTCTTT
once	TRBV29-1	TRBJ1-3	TRBD1	CSVAGGGNTIYF	TGCAGCGTTGCAGGGGGAGGAAACACCATATATTTT
.	TRBV9	TRBJ2-5	TRBD2	CASSVSGKETQYF	TGTGCCAGCAGCGTTAGCGGGAAGGAGACCCAGTACTTC
.	TRBV10-3	TRBJ2-1	.	CAISEPIVVEQFF	TGTGCCATCAGTGAGCCTATCGTAGTCGAGCAGTTCTTC